The 28 T cell receptor beta chains below all came from one sample that was sequenced in a study of cytomegalovirus exposure and HLA in healthy donors. The PCR ran on 60 Vbeta and 13 Jbeta primers. Sequencing used immunoSEQ multiplex PCR; TCRdb keeps in-frame clones, though not all of them. This table holds around 210,000 clones, over 75% found once. Sample: PBMCs. These receptors originate from a boy between 10 and 17 years old in good health and CMV-seronegative.

The gene calls are TRBV7-9 and TRBJ2-6; D may be TRBD2 (5 bases). V lost 4 bases and J 1 base, leaving 11 bases between the germline ends. This CDR3 comprises 16 residues. Germline CDR1 and CDR2: SEHNR and FQNEAQ (reference sequence). The CDR3 is CASSSVEVSGANVLTF. The CDR3 DNA follows: TGTGCCAGCAGCTCCGTGGAGGTGTCTGGGGCCAACGTCCTGACTTTC.

The chain couples TRBV19 to TRBJ2-7; TRBD2 might be the D (6 bases). The CDR3 sequence is 14 residues long. Germline lookup yields CDR1 LNHDA and CDR2 SQIVND (reference sequence). V was shortened by 5 bases and J by 3 bases, with 14 bases between the two germline ends. CDR3 sequence: CASSPGRISYEQYF. The CDR3 bases are TGTGCCAGTAGTCCTGGGAGGATTAGCTACGAGCAGTACTTC.

The chain links TRBV19 to TRBJ1-4; 8 nucleotides agree with TRBD1. Germline CDR1 is LNHDA and CDR2 is SQIVND (reference sequence). Losses at the gene ends were 5 bases for V and 5 bases for J; bases not matched to a gene: 10. This CDR3 has 16 residues. CDR3 sequence (DNA): TGTGCCAGTAGTGGGGTGGAAGGACAGGGAAATGAAAAACTGTTTTTT. This codes for CASSGVEGQGNEKLFF.

V and J are TRBV27 and TRBJ2-7; 11 nucleotides align to TRBD1. With 2 bases clipped from V and 9 bases from J, the junction kept 6 bases outside the gene matches. The CDR3 has 14 residues. The germline V gene encodes CDR1 MNHEY and CDR2 SMNVEV (reference sequence). The CDR3 region has the DNA TGTGCCAGCAGTTTAGGGACAGGGGGAGAGGCGCAGTACTTC. Translation: CASSLGTGGEAQYF.

V is TRBV5-1 and J is TRBJ1-1, with 7 positions matching TRBD1. This CDR3 region has 14 residues. V was clipped by 2 bases and J by 5 bases; unmatched bases: 6. Per the germline V gene, CDR1 is SGHRS and CDR2 is YFSETQ. CDR3: CASSFRQGDTEAFF. CDR3 nucleotides: TGCGCCAGCAGCTTTAGGCAGGGGGATACTGAAGCTTTCTTT.

Only a few counts were recorded for this clone. The gene calls are TRBV27 and TRBJ1-1; D is possibly TRBD1 (5 bases). Germline CDR1 MNHEY, CDR2 SMNVEV (reference sequence). This CDR3 region has 13 residues. The V gene lost 4 bases and the J gene lost 0 bases, with 6 bases spanning the gap. CDR3 amino acids: CASSSTVNTEAFF. The CDR3 DNA reads as TGTGCCAGCAGTTCGACAGTGAACACTGAAGCTTTCTTT.

CDR3 DNA: TGTGCCAGCAGACAACAGGGGAGGTCTGGAAACACCATATATTTT. It codes for CASRQQGRSGNTIYF. The chain recombines TRBV5-6 with TRBJ1-3; TRBD1 matches 7 bases. The CDR3 consists of 15 residues. V shed 5 bases, J shed 1 base, and the junction held 6 bases outside the gene matches. Germline lookup yields CDR1 SGHDT and CDR2 YYEEEE.

The V call is TRBV5-1, the J call TRBJ1-3; D unresolved. The CDR3 extends over 13 amino acids. V was cut by 7 bases and J by 2 bases, with 10 bases left in between. From germline, CDR1 is SGHRS and CDR2 YFSETQ. This CDR3 reads CASCAGTGNTIYF. The CDR3 DNA follows: TGCGCCAGCTGTGCGGGAACTGGAAACACCATATATTTT.

This clone was detected only once. The DNA of the CDR3 is TGTGCCAGCAGTGAAGGGCACGGTTGGACAGGTGATGGACAGGGGGCAACCGGGGAGCTGTTTTTT. It is translated as CASSEGHGWTGDGQGATGELFF. The V call is TRBV6-1, the J call TRBJ2-2; 11 positions match TRBD1. Germline loops: CDR1 MNHNS, CDR2 SASEGT. The ends lost 1 base at V and 5 bases at J; junction bases unmatched: 21. CDR3 length: 22 residues.

This chain connects TRBV7-7 to TRBJ2-6; D assignment may be TRBD1 or TRBD2 (6 bases each). Germline V CDR1 and CDR2: SSHAT, FNYEAQ (reference sequence). The CDR3 consists of 14 residues. Here the CDR3 DNA reads TGTGCTAGCGGACGGACAGTCGGGGCCAACGTCCTGACTTTC. As protein: CASGRTVGANVLTF.

This rearrangement joins TRBV11-3 to TRBJ1-1; possibly TRBD1 for D (5 bases). V was cut by 5 bases and J by 7 bases, with 17 bases left in between. The germline V gene has CDR1 SGHNT and CDR2 YENEEA. The CDR3 length is 14 residues. The CDR3 loop reads CASSLQAGRIEAFF. In nucleotides, the CDR3 is TGTGCCAGCAGCCTCCAGGCGGGACGGATTGAAGCTTTCTTT. Looking up the rest from reference TRBV11-3 and TRBJ1-1 gives the full variable domain: EAGVVQSPRYKIIEKKQPVAFWCNPISGHNTLYWYLQNLGQGPELLIRYENEEAVDDSQLPKDRFSAERLKGVDSTLKIQPAELGDSAVYLCASSLQAGRIEAFFGQGTRLTVV.

In its sample, this clone was seen a few times. The chain joins TRBV19 to TRBJ1-5; D remains ambiguous. The CDR3 runs 13 residues. Per the germline V gene, CDR1 is LNHDA and CDR2 is SQIVND (reference sequence). Trimming removed 3 bases from V and 6 bases from J, with 9 bases in between. CDR3 region: CASSMIGGQPQHF. The CDR3 DNA reads as TGTGCCAGTAGTATGATCGGAGGTCAGCCCCAGCATTTT.

The chain is built from TRBV30 and TRBJ2-1; tentatively, D is TRBD2 (5 bases). This CDR3 region has 15 residues. Trimming cost V 2 bases and J 3 bases, with 14 bases left between them. Germline V gene lookup returns CDR1 GTSNPN and CDR2 SVGIG (reference sequence). The CDR3 DNA is TGTGCCTGGAGTACCAAACGGACTGGCTACAATGAGCAGTTCTTC. Translation: CAWSTKRTGYNEQFF.

This clone was seen just once. V usage is TRBV7-8 and J usage is TRBJ2-4, with 8 bases matching TRBD1. Trimming took 2 bases from V and 0 from J; bases not matched to a gene: 12. Germline CDR1 and CDR2: SGHVS and FQNEAQ. The CDR3 spans 19 residues. The CDR3 reads CASSLRGRGLMPAKNIQYF. The CDR3 nucleotides read TGTGCCAGCAGCTTAAGAGGCAGGGGGCTTATGCCAGCCAAAAACATTCAGTACTTC.

The rearrangement links TRBV30 to TRBJ1-5; D gene unclear. CDR3 length: 12 residues. Per the germline V gene, CDR1 is GTSNPN and CDR2 is SVGIG (reference sequence). V was pared by 4 bases and J by 4 bases, with 8 bases between. The CDR3 nucleotides are TGTGCCTGGAACGGTGAAAATCAGCCCCAGCATTTT. It codes for CAWNGENQPQHF.

Here the CDR3 reads CASSLGGGRAYEQYF. DNA for the CDR3: TGTGCCAGCAGCTTAGGAGGCGGGAGGGCCTACGAGCAGTACTTC. This rearrangement joins TRBV13 to TRBJ2-7; 9 positions match TRBD2. The CDR3 has 15 residues. The V gene's germline CDR1 is PRHDT and CDR2 FYEKMQ (reference sequence). Germline trimming cut 0 bases from V and 2 bases from J; bases unmatched to any gene: 2.

This sequence joins TRBV25-1 and TRBJ2-1, with 9 nucleotides matching TRBD1. The germline V gene has CDR1 MGHDK and CDR2 SYGVNS. After removal of 1 base from V and 2 bases from J, the junction contained 3 bases not matched to a gene. This CDR3 spans 16 amino acids. The CDR3 reads CASSESRTGAYNEQFF. The DNA of the CDR3 is TGTGCCAGCAGTGAATCGCGGACAGGGGCCTACAATGAGCAGTTCTTC.

Turning to this clone: Other DNA variants within this sample encode the same CDR3. The chain is built from TRBV19 and TRBJ1-1; D gene ambiguous. The CDR3 totals 13 residues. CDR1 and CDR2 from the germline V gene are LNHDA and SQIVND (reference sequence). The V gene lost 0 bases and the J gene lost 1 base, with 3 bases spanning the gap. This chain's CDR3 is CASSIDRNTEAFF. CDR3 sequence (DNA): TGTGCCAGTAGTATAGATAGGAACACTGAAGCTTTCTTT.

As concerns this clone: The same CDR3 is also encoded by other DNA sequences in this sample. The chain has TRBV30 and TRBJ2-2, with D possibly TRBD2 on 5 matching bases. Germline V gene lookup returns CDR1 GTSNPN and CDR2 SVGIG (reference sequence). The V gene lost 4 bases and the J gene lost 5 bases, with 8 bases spanning the gap. This CDR3 is built from 12 residues. DNA for the CDR3: TGTGCCTGGACTAGAGGGACCGGGGAGCTGTTTTTT. The encoded protein is CAWTRGTGELFF. The whole variable domain, filled in from reference TRBV30 and TRBJ2-2, reads SQTIHQWPATLVQPVGSPLSLECTVEGTSNPNLYWYRQAAGRGLQLLFYSVGIGQISSEVPQNLSASRPQDRQFILSSKKLLLSDSGFYLCAWTRGTGELFFGEGSRLTVL.

This rearrangement joins TRBV27 to TRBJ2-1; D is possibly TRBD2 (7 bases). CDR3 size: 17 residues. Germline V CDR1 and CDR2: MNHEY, SMNVEV (reference sequence). Trimming pared 5 bases from V and 0 bases from J, leaving 17 bases between. The CDR3 reads CASSLGGAGSSYNEQFF. In DNA, the CDR3 is TGTGCCAGCAGTCTAGGGGGAGCGGGGAGCTCCTACAATGAGCAGTTCTTC.

The chain recombines TRBV13 with TRBJ2-3; D may be TRBD1 (6 bases). Trimming took 4 bases from V and 0 from J, leaving 17 bases between them. Germline lookup yields CDR1 PRHDT and CDR2 FYEKMQ (reference sequence). The length of the CDR3 is 17 residues. The CDR3 bases are TGTGCCAGCAGCTCTAGGGCGAGGGACATGAGCACAGATACGCAGTATTTT. This translates into CASSSRARDMSTDTQYF.

The rearrangement joins TRBV23-1 to TRBJ1-2, with a weak D call TRBD1 (6 bases). TRBV23-1 is an ORF for which the function is uncertain. V lost 0 bases to trimming and J lost 5 bases, with 22 bases between them. The CDR3 totals 18 residues. The DNA for the CDR3 is TGCGCCAGCAGTCAATCAAGCAGGAACGAGTCAGGGGCATATGGCTACACCTTC. This sequence encodes CASSQSSRNESGAYGYTF.

V is TRBV5-1 and J is TRBJ1-6; no clear D. The CDR3 length is 15 residues. Trimming shortened V by 0 bases and J by 5 bases, and 9 bases separated the two germline ends. Germline V gene sequence: CDR1 SGHRS, CDR2 YFSETQ. The CDR3 sequence: CASSLGGFNNSPLHF. The CDR3 DNA reads as TGCGCCAGCAGCTTGGGAGGCTTCAATAATTCACCCCTCCACTTT.

The chain uses TRBV5-8 and TRBJ1-2, with a tentative D call TRBD1 (5 bases). Germline CDR1 SGHTS, CDR2 YDEGEE. This CDR3 comprises 14 residues. Trimming took 5 bases from V and 6 from J, leaving 17 bases between them. The CDR3 is CASSSIGGVDGYTF. For the CDR3, the DNA is TGTGCCAGCAGTTCGATTGGGGGGGTGGATGGCTACACCTTC.

The sample holds one count of this clone. This rearrangement joins TRBV4-2 to TRBJ2-7, with 11 nucleotides matching TRBD2. The germline V gene encodes CDR1 LGHNA and CDR2 YNFKEQ. This CDR3 has 15 residues. V lost 4 bases, J lost 3 bases, and 5 bases stayed unmatched. The CDR3 sequence: CASSPIAGGNYEQYF. Here the CDR3 DNA reads TGTGCCAGCAGCCCGATAGCGGGGGGGAACTACGAGCAGTACTTC.

The genes are TRBV6-5 and TRBJ1-2; D is perhaps TRBD1 (5 bases). V shed 5 bases and J shed 3 bases, with 10 bases lying between them. The CDR3 totals 13 residues. Germline V lookup: CDR1 MNHEY, CDR2 SVGAGI. The CDR3 here is CASSQGSHYGYTF. The CDR3 DNA reads as TGTGCCAGCAGTCAGGGCTCTCACTATGGCTACACCTTC.

This clone was detected only a few times. V gene TRBV5-4 combines with J gene TRBJ1-2; 7 nucleotides line up with TRBD1. V shed 4 bases, J shed 2 bases, and the junction held 5 bases outside the gene matches. The CDR3 sequence is 14 residues long. Germline lookup yields CDR1 SGHNT and CDR2 YYREEE (reference sequence). The CDR3 bases are TGTGCCAGCAGCCGGGGACAGACGAACTATGGCTACACCTTC. Its translation is CASSRGQTNYGYTF.

This clone was found once. V is TRBV25-1 and J is TRBJ2-3; 8 nucleotides align to TRBD1. Germline CDR1 is MGHDK and CDR2 is SYGVNS. The CDR3 sequence is 16 residues long. The V segment lost 4 bases and the J segment 4 bases; nucleotides outside the gene matches: 10. Here the CDR3 DNA reads TGTGCCAGCAGTGCCCTAGGACAGGGTTCCGCAGATACGCAGTATTTT. It is translated as CASSALGQGSADTQYF.